This entry features one T cell receptor (beta chain) sequence. Read data end 3 residues before the CDR3 end; the end is taken from the germline J gene. Germline-derived CDR1 and CDR2 are LNHDA and SQIVND (reference sequence). V was cut by 3 bases and J by 2 bases, with 5 bases left in between. The CDR3 length is 13 residues. Profiled with immunoSEQ multiplex PCR; TCRdb holds only in-frame clones, not every one. Recorded for this sample: about 39,000 clones. This sample is part of a study of T cells in women clearing cervical HPV infection. The clonotype originates from a woman between 18 and 70 years old with a cervical HPV16 infection that either progressed to CIN3+ or cleared (not recorded which). V gene TRBV19 combines with J gene TRBJ1-5; D is undetermined. Sequencing was performed on blood buffy coat. CDR3 DNA (partial): TGTGCCAGTAGTATTGAGGGCAATCAGCCC. Encoded protein: CASSIEGNQP. The whole CDR3 sequence is CASSIEGNQPQHF.